This T cell receptor beta chain was found in a study of post-analysis software for immune sequencing data. Whole-study findings and limits: About 5 TRBV segments (TRBV5-6, TRBV5-1 and TRBV20-1 among them) occurred more frequently in patients than in controls.

Turning to this clonotype: Antigen specificity is unknown.

There are 15 residues in the CDR3. Germline CDR1 and CDR2: SGHVS and FNYEAQ. V shed 6 bases, J shed 7 bases, and the junction held 14 bases outside the gene matches. Incorporated into the TCR beta cDNA libraries were unique molecular identifiers, which served to reduce PCR and sequencing biases. MiXCR was run by TCRdb on the PCR reads, yielding one entry per CDR3 protein. The profile covers 650,000 to 850,000 distinct CDR3 sequences, with approximately 57% appearing a single time and over 4% taken by the ten largest. What was sequenced was blood. The genes are TRBV7-6 and TRBJ2-5; 7 nucleotides line up with TRBD2. This receptor was taken from a girl aged 5 to 17 with multiple sclerosis. DNA for the CDR3: TGTGCCAGCAGACCTGGGCGGGGGAGTCGAGGGACCCAGTACTTC. Protein sequence: CASRPGRGSRGTQYF.